The clone carrying this TCR beta chain was seen at least ten times. Antigen unknown. The data originate from a study of T cells in Graves' hyperthyroidism and ophthalmopathy. Study information: Sampling of peripheral blood happened at initial diagnosis, prior to any treatment.

RNA transcripts were the template for amplifying TCR beta CDR3 regions. The HTBI primer set was used in a first-round RT-PCR of the TCR CDR3. TCRdb called the multiplex PCR reads again in MiXCR, with one record for every CDR3 protein. Altogether about 600,000 distinct CDR3 sequences are present, approximately 16% being singletons, with the ten largest covering less than 3.5%. With V trimmed by 3 bases and J by 7 bases, 0 bases remained unmatched. The length of the CDR3 is 14 residues. Germline-derived CDR1 and CDR2 are MNHNS and SASEGT. The study left out patients who had uncontrolled infection, other autoimmune disease, pregnancy or lactation. Study observations and caveats: Blood also contained most expanded thyroid clonotypes above 0.001. In validation, the model predicted ophthalmopathy. These predictions came a median 6.5 months before onset.

This chain uses TRBV6-1 with TRBJ1-4; 12 bases match TRBD1. This TCR came from a woman in her 40s with Graves' ophthalmopathy. Sequencing input: blood. CDR3 in DNA: TGTGCCAGCAGTGAGGGACAGGGGGCTGAAAAACTGTTTTTT. Protein: CASSEGQGAEKLFF.